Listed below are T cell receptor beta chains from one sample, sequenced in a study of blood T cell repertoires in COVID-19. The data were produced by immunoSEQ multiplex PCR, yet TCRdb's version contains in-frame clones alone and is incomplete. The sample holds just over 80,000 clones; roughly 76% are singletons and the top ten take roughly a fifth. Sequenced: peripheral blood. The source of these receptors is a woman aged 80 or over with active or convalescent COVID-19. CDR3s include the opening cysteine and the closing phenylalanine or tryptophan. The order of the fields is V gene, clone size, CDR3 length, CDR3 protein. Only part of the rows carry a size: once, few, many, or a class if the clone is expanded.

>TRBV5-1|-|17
CASSQGQGQWHQETQYF
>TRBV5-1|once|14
CASSPTGGGEKLFF
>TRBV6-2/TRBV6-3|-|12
CASSFLATEQFF
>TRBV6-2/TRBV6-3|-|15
CASSGSSGWGDTQYF
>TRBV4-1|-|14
CASSQGEGSYEQYF
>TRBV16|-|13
CASSLKGGYEQYF
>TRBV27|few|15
CAAGKVREKGTEAFF
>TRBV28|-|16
CASSLLGLGADTEAFF
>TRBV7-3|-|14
CASSLIGGTGELFF
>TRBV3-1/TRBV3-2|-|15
CASRQQGPIWVEQYF
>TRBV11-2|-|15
CASRRQGARDTEAFF
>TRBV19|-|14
CASSIPPGSQPQHF
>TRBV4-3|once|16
CASSQGGGSRNTEAFF
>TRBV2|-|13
CASSGQTVYGYTF
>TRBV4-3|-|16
CASSQDRQGTGPEAFF
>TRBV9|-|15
CASSVGSQGSYEQYF
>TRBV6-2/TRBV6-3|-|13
CASSTSGSYEQYF
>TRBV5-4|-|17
CASSQPTTGLGNYGYTF
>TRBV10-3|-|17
CAISVLAGGLSTDTQYF
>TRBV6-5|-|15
CASSNMFSLQETQYF
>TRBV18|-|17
CASSPPPGRNGANVLTF
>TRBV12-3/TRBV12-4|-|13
CASSFEFRAGYTF
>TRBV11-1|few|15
CASRQDRGSLGEQYF
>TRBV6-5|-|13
CASRLSSGNTIYF
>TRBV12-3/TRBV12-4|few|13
CASSPSLVNEQFF
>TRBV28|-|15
CASSLSRDSGIGYTF
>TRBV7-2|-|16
CASSLLSVAGGSEQYF
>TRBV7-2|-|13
CASGGVAEETQYF
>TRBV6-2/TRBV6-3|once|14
CASSLRGRLTEAFF
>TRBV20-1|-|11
CSPGEGYGYTF
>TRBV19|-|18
CASSPQTGTVSFGTEAFF
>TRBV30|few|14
CAWTARQGVSPLHF
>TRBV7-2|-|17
CASSLVPPRRGPEAQYF
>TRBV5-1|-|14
CASFRVGGSTEAFF
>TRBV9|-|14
CASSVGPGDNEQFF
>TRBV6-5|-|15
CASSYRRGLGYGYTF
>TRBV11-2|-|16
CASSPLGLAGLLEQYF
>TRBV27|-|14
CASSLGTGHQPQHF
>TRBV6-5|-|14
CASSITPGGTEAFF
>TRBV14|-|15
CASSQDRRPGSPLHF
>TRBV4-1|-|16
CASSNEDSSNTGELFF
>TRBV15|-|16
CATSRAEGPYNSPLHF
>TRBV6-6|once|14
CASSDRGLGTEAFF
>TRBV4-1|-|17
CASSSTPGTSDTGELFF
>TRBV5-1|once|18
CASSFYTSGGISSYEQYF
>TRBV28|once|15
CASSPADRGNTEAFF
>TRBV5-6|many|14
CASSPLIETGELFF
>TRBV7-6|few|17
CASSQTSGGHNTGELFF
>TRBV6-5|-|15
CASFLGTEGNSPLHF
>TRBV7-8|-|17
CASSLEGLAVGGDTQYF
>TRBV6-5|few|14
CASSQGGVQEQLFF
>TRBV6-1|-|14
CASSGQGFNQPQHF
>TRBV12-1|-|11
CASSPCDEQFF
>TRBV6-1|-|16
CASSDRRGLLPSGYTF
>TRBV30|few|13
CAWSETVRHEQFF